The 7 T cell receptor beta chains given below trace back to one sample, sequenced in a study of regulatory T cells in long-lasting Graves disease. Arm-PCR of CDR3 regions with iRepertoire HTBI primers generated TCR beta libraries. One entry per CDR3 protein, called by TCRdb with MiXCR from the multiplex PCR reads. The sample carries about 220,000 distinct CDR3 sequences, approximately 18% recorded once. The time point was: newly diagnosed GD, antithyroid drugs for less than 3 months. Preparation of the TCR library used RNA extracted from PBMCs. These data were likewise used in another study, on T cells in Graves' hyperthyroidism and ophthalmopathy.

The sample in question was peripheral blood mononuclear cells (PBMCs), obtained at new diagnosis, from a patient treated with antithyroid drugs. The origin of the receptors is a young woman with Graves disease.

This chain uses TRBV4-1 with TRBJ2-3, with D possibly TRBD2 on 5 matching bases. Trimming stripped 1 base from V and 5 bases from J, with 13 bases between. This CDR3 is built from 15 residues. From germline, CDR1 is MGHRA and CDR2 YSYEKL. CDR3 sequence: CASSQAGGGLDTQYF. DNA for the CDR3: TGCGCCAGCAGCCAAGCGGGCGGCGGGTTAGATACGCAGTATTTT.

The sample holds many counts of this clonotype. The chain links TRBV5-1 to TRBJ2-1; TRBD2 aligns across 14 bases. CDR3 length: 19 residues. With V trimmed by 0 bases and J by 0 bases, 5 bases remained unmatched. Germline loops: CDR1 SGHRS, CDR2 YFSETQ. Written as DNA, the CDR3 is TGCGCCAGCAGCTTGGGGACTAGCGGGAGGATCAGCTCCTACAATGAGCAGTTCTTC. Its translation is CASSLGTSGRISSYNEQFF.

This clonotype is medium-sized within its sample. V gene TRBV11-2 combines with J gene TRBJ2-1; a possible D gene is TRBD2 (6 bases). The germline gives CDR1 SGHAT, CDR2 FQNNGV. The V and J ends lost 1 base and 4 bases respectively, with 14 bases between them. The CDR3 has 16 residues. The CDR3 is CASSLVELAEYNEQFF. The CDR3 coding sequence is TGTGCCAGCAGCTTAGTGGAACTAGCAGAATACAATGAGCAGTTCTTC.

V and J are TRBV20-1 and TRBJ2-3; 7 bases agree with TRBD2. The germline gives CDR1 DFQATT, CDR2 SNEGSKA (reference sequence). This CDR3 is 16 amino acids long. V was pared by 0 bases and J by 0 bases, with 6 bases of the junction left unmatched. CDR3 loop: CSARDPGGPSTDTQYF. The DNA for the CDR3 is TGCAGTGCTAGAGATCCGGGGGGACCGAGCACAGATACGCAGTATTTT.

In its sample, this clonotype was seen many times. CDR3 loop: CASSFGGSYEQYF. The CDR3, as DNA: TGTGCCAGCAGTTTCGGGGGCTCCTACGAGCAGTACTTC. The chain combines TRBV12-3 or TRBV12-4 with TRBJ2-7; D may be TRBD2 (6 bases). CDR3 length equals 13 residues. Trimming shortened V by 3 bases and J by 0 bases, and 6 bases separated the two germline ends.

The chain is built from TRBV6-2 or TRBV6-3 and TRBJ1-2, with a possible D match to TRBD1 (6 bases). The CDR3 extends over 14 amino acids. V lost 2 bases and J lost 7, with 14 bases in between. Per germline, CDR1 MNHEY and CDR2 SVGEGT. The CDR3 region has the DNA TGTGCCAGCAGTTACAGGTGGGACACCAGTGGCTACACCTTC. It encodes CASSYRWDTSGYTF.

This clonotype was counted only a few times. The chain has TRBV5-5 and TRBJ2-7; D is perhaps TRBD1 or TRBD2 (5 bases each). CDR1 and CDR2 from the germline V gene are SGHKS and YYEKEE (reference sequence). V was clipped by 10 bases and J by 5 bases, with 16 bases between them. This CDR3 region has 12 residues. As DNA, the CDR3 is TGTGCCGTGGGACCCGAGCCCCACGAGCAGTACTTC. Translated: CAVGPEPHEQYF.